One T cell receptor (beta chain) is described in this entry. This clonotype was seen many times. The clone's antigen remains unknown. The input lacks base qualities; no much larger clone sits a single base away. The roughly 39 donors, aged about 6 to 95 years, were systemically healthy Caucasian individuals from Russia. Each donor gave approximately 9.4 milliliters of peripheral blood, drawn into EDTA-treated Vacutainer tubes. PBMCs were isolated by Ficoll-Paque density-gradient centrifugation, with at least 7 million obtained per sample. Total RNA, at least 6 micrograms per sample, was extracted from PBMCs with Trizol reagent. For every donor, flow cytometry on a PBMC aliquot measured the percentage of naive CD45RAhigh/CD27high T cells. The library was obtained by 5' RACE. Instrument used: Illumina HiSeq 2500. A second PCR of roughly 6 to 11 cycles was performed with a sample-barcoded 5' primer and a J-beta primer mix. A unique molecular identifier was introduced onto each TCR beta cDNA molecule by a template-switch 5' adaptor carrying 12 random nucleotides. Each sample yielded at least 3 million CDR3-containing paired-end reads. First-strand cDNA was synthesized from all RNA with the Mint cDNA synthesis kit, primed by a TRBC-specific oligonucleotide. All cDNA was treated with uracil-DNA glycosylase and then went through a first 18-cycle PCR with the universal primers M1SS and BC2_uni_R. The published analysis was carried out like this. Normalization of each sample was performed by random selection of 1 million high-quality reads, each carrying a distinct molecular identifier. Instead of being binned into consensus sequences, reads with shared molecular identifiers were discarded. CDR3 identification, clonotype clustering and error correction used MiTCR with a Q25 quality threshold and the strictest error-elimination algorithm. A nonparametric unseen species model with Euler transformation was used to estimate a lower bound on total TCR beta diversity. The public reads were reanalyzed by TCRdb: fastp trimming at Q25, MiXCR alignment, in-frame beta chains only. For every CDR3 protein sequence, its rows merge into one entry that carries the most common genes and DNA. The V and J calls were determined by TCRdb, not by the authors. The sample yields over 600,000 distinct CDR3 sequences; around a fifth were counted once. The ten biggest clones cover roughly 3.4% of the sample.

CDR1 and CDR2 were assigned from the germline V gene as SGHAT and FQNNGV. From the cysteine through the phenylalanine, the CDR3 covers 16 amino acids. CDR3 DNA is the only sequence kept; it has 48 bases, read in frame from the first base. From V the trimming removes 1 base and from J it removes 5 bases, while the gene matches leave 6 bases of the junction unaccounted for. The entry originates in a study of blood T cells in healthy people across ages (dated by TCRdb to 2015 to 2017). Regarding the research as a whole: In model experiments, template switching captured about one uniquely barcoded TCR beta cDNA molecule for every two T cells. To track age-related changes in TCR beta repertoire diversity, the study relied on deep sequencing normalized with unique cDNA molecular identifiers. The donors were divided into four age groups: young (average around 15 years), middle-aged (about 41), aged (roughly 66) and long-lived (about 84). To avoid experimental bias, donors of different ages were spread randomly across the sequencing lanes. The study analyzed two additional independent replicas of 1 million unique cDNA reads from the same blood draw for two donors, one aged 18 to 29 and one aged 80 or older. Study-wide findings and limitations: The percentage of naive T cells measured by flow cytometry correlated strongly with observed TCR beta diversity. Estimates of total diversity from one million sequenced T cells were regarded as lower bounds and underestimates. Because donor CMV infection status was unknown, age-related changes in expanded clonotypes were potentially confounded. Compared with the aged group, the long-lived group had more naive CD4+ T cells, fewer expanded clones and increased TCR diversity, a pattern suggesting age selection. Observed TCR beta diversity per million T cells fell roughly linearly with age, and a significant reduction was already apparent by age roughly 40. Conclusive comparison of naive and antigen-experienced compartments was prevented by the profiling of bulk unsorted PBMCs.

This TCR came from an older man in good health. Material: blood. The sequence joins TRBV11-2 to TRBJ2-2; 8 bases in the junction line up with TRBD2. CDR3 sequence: CASSLGAGVGTGELFF. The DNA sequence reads TGTGCCAGCAGCTTAGGAGCGGGAGTCGGGACCGGGGAGCTGTTTTTT.